This is a list of T cell receptor beta chains from one sample in a study of beta chain features in type 1 diabetes. The table came from immunoSEQ multiplex PCR; TCRdb's copy has only in-frame clones and leaves some out. This sample has roughly 300,000 clones, with approximately 8% found just once. Sequencing used central memory CD4+ T cells from blood. These receptors originate from a woman aged 18-29 years in good health. Each CDR3 is given with its conserved first and last residue. D genes are given only for firm matches. The size field is filled for only some rows; it gives once, few, many or a size class.

>TRBV5-1|.|TRBJ2-3|.
TGCGCCAGCAGCTTGATCGGGGTGTCCACAGATACGCAGTATTTT
CASSLIGVSTDTQYF
>TRBV7-2|.|TRBJ2-1|.
TGTGCCAGCAGCCTAGGGGCTAGCGTATATAACAATGAGCAGTTCTTC
CASSLGASVYNNEQFF
>TRBV5-4|TRBD1|TRBJ1-4|.
TGTGCCAGCAGCCTACAGGGGGCTCAGGAAAAACTGTTTTTT
CASSLQGAQEKLFF
>TRBV7-8|.|TRBJ2-3|few
TGTGCCAGCAGCTTAAGTTCAAGCGAAGATACGCAGTATTTT
CASSLSSSEDTQYF
>TRBV18|.|TRBJ2-7|.
TGTGCCAGCTCACCCGACTTAACGAGCTCCTACGAGCAGTACTTC
CASSPDLTSSYEQYF
>TRBV6-6|.|TRBJ1-2|few
TGTGCCAGCAGGCCAACAGGGCGTGACTATGGCTACACCTTC
CASRPTGRDYGYTF
>TRBV10-3|.|TRBJ2-1|few
TGTGCCATCAGTGTGATGGCAGGGGAGGATGAGCAGTTCTTC
CAISVMAGEDEQFF
>TRBV27|.|TRBJ2-7|many
TGTGCCAGCAGTTTGCAGGGGTTCTACGAGCAGTACTTC
CASSLQGFYEQYF
>TRBV7-3|TRBD1|TRBJ2-1|many
TGTGCCAGCAGCCGTAAAAACAGGGGCGAGAGCTCCTACAATGAGCAGTTCTTC
CASSRKNRGESSYNEQFF
>TRBV28|.|TRBJ2-1|many
TGTGCCAGCAGGGACAATGAGCAGTTCTTC
CASRDNEQFF
>TRBV20-1|.|TRBJ2-3|few
TGCAGTCGATTGGGTCGAGATACGCAGTATTTT
CSRLGRDTQYF
>TRBV27|.|TRBJ1-4|.
TGTGCCAGCAGTTTTTCTGGGAATGATGAAAAACTGTTTTTT
CASSFSGNDEKLFF
>TRBV11-2|.|TRBJ2-3|few
TGTGCCAGCAGCTTAGCATACGCTAGCGCCACAGATACGCAGTATTTT
CASSLAYASATDTQYF
>TRBV2|TRBD1|TRBJ1-5|few
TGTGCCAGCAGTCTACAGGGGGGAGATCAGCCCCAGCATTTT
CASSLQGGDQPQHF
>TRBV29-1|.|TRBJ1-2|.
TGCAGCGTATCCACCGGGAGACCTGGGGGCTACACCTTC
CSVSTGRPGGYTF
>TRBV7-2|.|TRBJ2-3|.
TGTGCCAGCAGCCAAAGGCCCGGGACTTATCGGGTGGATACGCAGTATTTT
CASSQRPGTYRVDTQYF
>TRBV2|.|TRBJ2-7|.
TGTGCCAGCAGTGTCATTGGGTACGAGCAGTACTTC
CASSVIGYEQYF
>TRBV5-4|.|TRBJ1-2|.
TGTGCCAGCAGCGAGGCTCCAGGGGTCCACTATGGCTACACCTTC
CASSEAPGVHYGYTF
>TRBV9|.|TRBJ1-4|.
TGTGCCAGCAGCCGCGAAAATGAAAAACTGTTTTTT
CASSRENEKLFF
>TRBV13|.|TRBJ1-2|many
TGTGCCAGCAGCTTAGGATCGTTAGGCTACACCTTC
CASSLGSLGYTF
>TRBV5-1|.|TRBJ2-2|few
TGCGCCAGCAGCCGACTCCAAACTGATACCGGGGAGCTGTTTTTT
CASSRLQTDTGELFF
>TRBV12-2|.|TRBJ1-4|few
TGTGCAAGTCGCCCTTCCCACGAAAAACTGTTTTTT
CASRPSHEKLFF
>TRBV6-6|.|TRBJ2-2|few
TGTGCCAGCCCGGGGGCGCAGAACACCGGGGAGCTGTTTTTT
CASPGAQNTGELFF
>TRBV7-3|.|TRBJ2-3|few
TGTGCCAGCAGCTTAACCCCTGACAGGCTCGGGGCAGATACGCAGTATTTT
CASSLTPDRLGADTQYF
>TRBV19|.|TRBJ2-6|few
TGTGCCAGTATGAGGGGAGGCTCTGGGGCCAACGTCCTGACTTTC
CASMRGGSGANVLTF
>TRBV28|TRBD2|TRBJ2-5|few
TGTGCCAGCAGTTTATGGGGTAGCGGGAGAAGGGCAGAGACCCAGTACTTC
CASSLWGSGRRAETQYF
>TRBV7-2|.|TRBJ1-2|few
TGTGCCAGCAGCTTAGAACCGTCCGGCTATGGCTACACCTTC
CASSLEPSGYGYTF
>TRBV4-3|TRBD2|TRBJ2-2|.
TGCGCCAGCAGCCAAGTACGCGGGGGGAACACCGGGGAGCTGTTTTTT
CASSQVRGGNTGELFF
>TRBV2|.|TRBJ2-1|few
TGTGCCAGCAGTGAATCCCCCTACAATGAGCAGTTCTTC
CASSESPYNEQFF